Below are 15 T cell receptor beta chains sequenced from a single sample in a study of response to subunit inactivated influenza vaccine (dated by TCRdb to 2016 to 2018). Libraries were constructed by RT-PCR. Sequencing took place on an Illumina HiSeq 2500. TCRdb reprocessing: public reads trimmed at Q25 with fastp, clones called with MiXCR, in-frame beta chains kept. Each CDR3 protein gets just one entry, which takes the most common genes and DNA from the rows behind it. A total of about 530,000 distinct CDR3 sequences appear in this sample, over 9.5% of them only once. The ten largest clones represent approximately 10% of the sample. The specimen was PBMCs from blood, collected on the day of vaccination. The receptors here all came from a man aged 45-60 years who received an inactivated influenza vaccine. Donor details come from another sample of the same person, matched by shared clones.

The CDR3 sequence is CASSPFSGGEYNEQFF. DNA for the CDR3: TGTGCCAGCAGCCCTTTTAGCGGGGGGGAATACAATGAGCAGTTCTTC. This chain uses TRBV3-1 with TRBJ2-1; 11 bases agree with TRBD2. V was clipped by 4 bases and J by 4 bases; unmatched bases: 6. The germline V gene has CDR1 LGHDT and CDR2 YNNKEL (reference sequence). This CDR3 region has 16 residues.

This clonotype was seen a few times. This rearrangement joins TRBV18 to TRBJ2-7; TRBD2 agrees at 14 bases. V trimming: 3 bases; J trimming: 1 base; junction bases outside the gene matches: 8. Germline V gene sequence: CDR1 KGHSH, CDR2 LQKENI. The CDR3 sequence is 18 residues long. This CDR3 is CASSPRGTSGSWSYEQYF. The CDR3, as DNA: TGTGCCAGCTCACCCAGGGGGACTAGCGGGAGTTGGTCCTACGAGCAGTACTTC.

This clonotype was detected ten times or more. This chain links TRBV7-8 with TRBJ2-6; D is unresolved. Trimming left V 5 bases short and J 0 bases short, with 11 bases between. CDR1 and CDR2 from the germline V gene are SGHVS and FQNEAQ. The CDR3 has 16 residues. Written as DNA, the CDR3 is TGTGCCAGCAGCCCATTATCCGGCTCTGGGGCCAACGTCCTGACTTTC. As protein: CASSPLSGSGANVLTF.

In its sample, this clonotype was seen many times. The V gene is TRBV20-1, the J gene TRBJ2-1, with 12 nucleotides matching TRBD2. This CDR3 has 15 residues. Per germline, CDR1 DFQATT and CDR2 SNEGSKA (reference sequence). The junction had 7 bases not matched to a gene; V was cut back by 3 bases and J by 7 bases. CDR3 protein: CSARLTSGRRNEQFF. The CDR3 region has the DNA TGCAGTGCTAGGTTGACTAGCGGGAGAAGAAATGAGCAGTTCTTC.

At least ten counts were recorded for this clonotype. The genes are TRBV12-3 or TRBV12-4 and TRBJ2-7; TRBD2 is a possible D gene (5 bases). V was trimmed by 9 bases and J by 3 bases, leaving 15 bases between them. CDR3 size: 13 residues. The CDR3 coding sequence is TGTGCCAGGAGGGATCCGTGCTACTACGAGCAGTACTTC. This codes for CARRDPCYYEQYF.

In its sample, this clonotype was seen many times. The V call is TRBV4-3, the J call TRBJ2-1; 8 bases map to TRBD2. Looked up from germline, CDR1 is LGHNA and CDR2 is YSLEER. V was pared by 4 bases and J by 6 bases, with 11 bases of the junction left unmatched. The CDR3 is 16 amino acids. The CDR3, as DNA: TGCGCCAGCAGCCTATATCAAGGGACTAGTGGCAATGAGCAGTTCTTC. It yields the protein CASSLYQGTSGNEQFF.

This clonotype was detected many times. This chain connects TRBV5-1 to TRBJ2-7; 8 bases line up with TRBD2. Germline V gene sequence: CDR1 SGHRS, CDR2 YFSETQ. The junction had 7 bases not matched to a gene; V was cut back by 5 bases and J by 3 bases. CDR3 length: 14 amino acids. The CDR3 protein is CASRIAGSIYEQYF. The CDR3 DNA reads TGCGCCAGCAGAATAGCGGGAAGTATCTACGAGCAGTACTTC.

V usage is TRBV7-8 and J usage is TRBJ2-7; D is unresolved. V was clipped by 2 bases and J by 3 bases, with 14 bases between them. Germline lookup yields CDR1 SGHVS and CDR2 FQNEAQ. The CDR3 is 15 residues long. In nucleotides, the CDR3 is TGTGCCAGCAGCTTAAATGCCGTGTTCTACTACGAGCAGTACTTC. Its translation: CASSLNAVFYYEQYF.

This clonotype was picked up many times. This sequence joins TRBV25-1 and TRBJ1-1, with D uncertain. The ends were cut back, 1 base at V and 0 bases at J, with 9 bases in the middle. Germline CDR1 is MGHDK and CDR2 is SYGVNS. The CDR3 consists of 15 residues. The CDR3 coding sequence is TGTGCCAGCAGTGAATTCGCTGAGATGAACACTGAAGCTTTCTTT. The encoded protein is CASSEFAEMNTEAFF.

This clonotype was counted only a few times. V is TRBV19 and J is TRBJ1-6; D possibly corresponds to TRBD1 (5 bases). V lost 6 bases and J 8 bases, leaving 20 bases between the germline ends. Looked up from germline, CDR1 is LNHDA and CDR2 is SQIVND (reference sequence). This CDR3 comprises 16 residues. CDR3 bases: TGTGCCAGTAGCCCGGGACGCCGGAGAGGCGATTCACCCCTCCACTTT. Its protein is CASSPGRRRGDSPLHF.

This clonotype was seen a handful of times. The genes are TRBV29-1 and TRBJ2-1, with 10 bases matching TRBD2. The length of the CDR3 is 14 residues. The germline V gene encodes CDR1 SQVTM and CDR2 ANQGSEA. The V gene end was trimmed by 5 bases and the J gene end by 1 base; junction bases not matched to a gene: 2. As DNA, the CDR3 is TGCAGCGTTAGCGGGAGGGGTTCCTACAATGAGCAGTTCTTC. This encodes CSVSGRGSYNEQFF.

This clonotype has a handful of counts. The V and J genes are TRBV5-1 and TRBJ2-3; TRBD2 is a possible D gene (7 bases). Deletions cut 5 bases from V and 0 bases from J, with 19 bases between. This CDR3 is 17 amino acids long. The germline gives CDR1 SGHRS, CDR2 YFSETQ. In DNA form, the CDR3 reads TGCGCCAGCAGTTCCAGACTAGCAGGGGCCAGCACAGATACGCAGTATTTT. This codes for CASSSRLAGASTDTQYF.

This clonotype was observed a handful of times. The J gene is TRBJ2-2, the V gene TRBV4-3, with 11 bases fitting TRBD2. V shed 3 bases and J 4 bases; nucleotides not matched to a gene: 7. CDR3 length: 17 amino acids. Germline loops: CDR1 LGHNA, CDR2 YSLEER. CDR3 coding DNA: TGCGCCAGCAGCCACCGACCGGGACTAGCGGCCACCGGGGAGCTGTTTTTT. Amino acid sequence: CASSHRPGLAATGELFF.

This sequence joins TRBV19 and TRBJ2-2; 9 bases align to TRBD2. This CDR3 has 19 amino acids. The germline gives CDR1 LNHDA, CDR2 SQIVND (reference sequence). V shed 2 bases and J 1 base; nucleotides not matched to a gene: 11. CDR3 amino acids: CASSISSGRFVWNTGELFF. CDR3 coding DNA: TGTGCCAGTAGTATATCGAGCGGGAGGTTCGTCTGGAACACCGGGGAGCTGTTTTTT.

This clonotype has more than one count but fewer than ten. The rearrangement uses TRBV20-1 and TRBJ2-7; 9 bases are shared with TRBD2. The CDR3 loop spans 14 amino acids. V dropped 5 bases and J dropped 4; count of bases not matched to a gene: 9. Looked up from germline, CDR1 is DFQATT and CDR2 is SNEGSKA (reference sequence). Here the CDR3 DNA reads TGCAGTGCTCCGGATAGCGGGAGAACTTACGAGCAGTACTTC. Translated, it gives CSAPDSGRTYEQYF.